This T cell receptor beta chain was captured by sequencing in a study of blood T cell repertoires in COVID-19. At the level of the study: Samples representing acute and convalescent COVID-19 were sourced from the United States, Italy and Spain. From T cells, B-cell-depleted T cells, or PBMCs came the material, which was cDNA or gDNA.

Trimming left V 3 bases short and J 7 bases short, with 18 bases between. Looked up from germline, CDR1 is LGHNA and CDR2 is YSLEER. The CDR3 spans 16 residues. Original handling: Amplification of reference gene primers provided the estimated nucleated cell counts. Generated by immunoSEQ multiplex PCR, the TCRdb table keeps only in-frame clones and is missing some. V, J and clone size are those of that table, while D and trimming were read from the DNA. The sample holds about 100,000 clones, 80% seen once. A single count supports this clone. The receptor's source is a woman in her seventies with acute or convalescent COVID-19. V is TRBV4-3 and J is TRBJ1-4; D is undetermined. Sequenced material: peripheral blood. DNA of the CDR3: TGCGCCAGCAGCCAGAGCTCCGGGAGATGGGGTGAAAAACTGTTTTTT. Translating it yields CASSQSSGRWGEKLFF.